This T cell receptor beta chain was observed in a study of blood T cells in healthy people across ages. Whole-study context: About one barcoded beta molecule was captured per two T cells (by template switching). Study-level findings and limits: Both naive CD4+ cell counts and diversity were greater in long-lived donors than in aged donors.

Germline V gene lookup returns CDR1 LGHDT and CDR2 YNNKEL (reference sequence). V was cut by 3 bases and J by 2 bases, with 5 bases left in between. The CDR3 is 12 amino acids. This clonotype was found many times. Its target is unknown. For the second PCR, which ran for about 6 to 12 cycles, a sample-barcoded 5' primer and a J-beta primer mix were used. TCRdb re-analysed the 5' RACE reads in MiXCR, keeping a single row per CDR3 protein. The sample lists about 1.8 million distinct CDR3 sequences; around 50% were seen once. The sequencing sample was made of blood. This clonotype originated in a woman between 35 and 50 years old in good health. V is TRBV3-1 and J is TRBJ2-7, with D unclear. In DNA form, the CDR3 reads TGTGCCAGCAGCCAGGCTACCTACGAGCAGTACTTC. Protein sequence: CASSQATYEQYF.